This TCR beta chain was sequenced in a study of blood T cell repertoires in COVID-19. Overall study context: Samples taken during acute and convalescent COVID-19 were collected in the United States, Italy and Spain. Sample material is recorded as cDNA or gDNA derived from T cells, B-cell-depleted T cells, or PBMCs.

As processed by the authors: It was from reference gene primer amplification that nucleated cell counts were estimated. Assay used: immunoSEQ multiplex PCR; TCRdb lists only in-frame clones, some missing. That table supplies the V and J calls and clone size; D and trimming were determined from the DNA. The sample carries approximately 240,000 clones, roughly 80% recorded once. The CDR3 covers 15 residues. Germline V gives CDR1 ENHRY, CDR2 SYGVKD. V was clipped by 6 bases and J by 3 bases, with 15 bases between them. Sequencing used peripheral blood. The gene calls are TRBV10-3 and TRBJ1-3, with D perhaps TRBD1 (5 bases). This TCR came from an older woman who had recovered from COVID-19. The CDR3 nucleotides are TGTGCCATCAGCCGAGGCCAGGGTGGTGGAAACACCATATATTTT. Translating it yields CAISRGQGGGNTIYF.